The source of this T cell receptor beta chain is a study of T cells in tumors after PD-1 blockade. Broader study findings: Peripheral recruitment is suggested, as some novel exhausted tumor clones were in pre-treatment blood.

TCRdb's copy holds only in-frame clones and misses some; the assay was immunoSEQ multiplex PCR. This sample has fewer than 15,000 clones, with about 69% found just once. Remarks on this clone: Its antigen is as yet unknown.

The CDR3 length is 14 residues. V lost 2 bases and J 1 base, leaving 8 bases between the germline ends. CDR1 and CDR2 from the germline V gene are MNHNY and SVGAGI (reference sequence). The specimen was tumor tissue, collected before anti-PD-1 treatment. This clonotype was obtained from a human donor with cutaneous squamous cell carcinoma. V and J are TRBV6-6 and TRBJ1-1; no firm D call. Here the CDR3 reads CASSYLETNTEAFF. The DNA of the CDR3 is TGTGCCAGCAGTTACCTAGAGACGAACACTGAAGCTTTCTTT.